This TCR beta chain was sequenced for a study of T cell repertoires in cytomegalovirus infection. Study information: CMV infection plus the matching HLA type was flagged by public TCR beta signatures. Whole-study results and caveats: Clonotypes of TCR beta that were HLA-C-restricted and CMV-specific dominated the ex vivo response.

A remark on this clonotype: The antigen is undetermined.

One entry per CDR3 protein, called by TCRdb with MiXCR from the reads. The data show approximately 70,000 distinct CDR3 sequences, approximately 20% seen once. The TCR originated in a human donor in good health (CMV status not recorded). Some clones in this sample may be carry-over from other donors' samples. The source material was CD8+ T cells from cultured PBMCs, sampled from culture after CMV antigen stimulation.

The CDR3: CASGTGGMQPQHF. Written as DNA, the CDR3 is TGTGCCAGCGGGACAGGGGGAATGCAGCCCCAGCATTTT. The chain employs TRBV6-2 or TRBV6-3 and TRBJ1-5, with 11 bases aligning to TRBD1. Germline loops: CDR1 MNHEY, CDR2 SVGEGT. The CDR3 is made up of 13 amino acids. V trimming: 8 bases; J trimming: 7 bases; junction bases outside the gene matches: 4.